These 28 T cell receptor beta chains share one sample of origin, sequenced in a study of blood T cell repertoires in COVID-19. Profiling relied on immunoSEQ multiplex PCR, and the TCRdb table lists in-frame clones only, not all of them. The profile shows fewer than 350,000 clones, 85% of them singletons. The specimen sequenced was PBMCs or T cells enriched from blood (not recorded which). The receptors were sampled from a woman in her 50s who had recovered from COVID-19.

The V call is TRBV5-1, the J call TRBJ2-2; D uncertain. This CDR3 contains 14 residues. Per the germline V gene, CDR1 is SGHRS and CDR2 is YFSETQ. V gave up 0 bases and J gave up 2 bases, with 5 bases separating them. The CDR3 region is CASSLATNTGELFF. The CDR3 coding sequence is TGCGCCAGCAGCTTGGCTACTAACACCGGGGAGCTGTTTTTT.

The chain is built from TRBV6-4 and TRBJ2-3; 10 bases map to TRBD2. The CDR3 has 15 amino acids. Germline-derived CDR1 and CDR2 are MRHNA and SNTAGT. Unmatched junction bases numbered 7, after V lost 4 bases and J lost 6 bases. The chain's CDR3 is CASSGASGRWDTQYF. DNA for the CDR3: TGTGCCAGCAGTGGCGCTAGCGGGAGATGGGATACGCAGTATTTT.

This chain links TRBV6-5 with TRBJ1-3; 7 positions match TRBD1. CDR3 length equals 15 residues. V was pared by 6 bases and J by 0 bases, with 5 bases of the junction left unmatched. CDR1 is MNHEY and CDR2 is SVGAGI in the germline V gene. This chain's CDR3 is CASRGQDFSGNTIYF. The CDR3 DNA is TGTGCCAGCAGAGGACAGGATTTCTCTGGAAACACCATATATTTT.

The gene calls are TRBV18 and TRBJ1-1; TRBD1 matches 7 bases. Per the germline V gene, CDR1 is KGHSH and CDR2 is LQKENI. The CDR3 consists of 14 residues. Trimming at V came to 4 bases and at J to 5 bases, leaving 7 bases not matched to a gene. CDR3 DNA: TGTGCCAGCTCACGACCCCCGGGACAGACTGAAGCTTTCTTT. Residues: CASSRPPGQTEAFF.

The chain links TRBV4-1 to TRBJ2-3, with a possible D match to TRBD2 (5 bases). Germline assignment: CDR1 MGHRA and CDR2 YSYEKL. The CDR3 spans 15 residues. Trimming stripped 4 bases from V and 4 bases from J, with 15 bases between. The CDR3 reads CASSPPGSRSDTQYF. CDR3 nucleotides: TGCGCCAGCAGCCCACCGGGATCAAGATCAGATACGCAGTATTTT.

This clone appeared a few times. The chain links TRBV5-1 to TRBJ2-7, with D perhaps matching TRBD1 (7 bases). This CDR3 has 14 amino acids. Per germline, CDR1 SGHRS and CDR2 YFSETQ. V was trimmed by 0 bases and J by 5 bases, leaving 12 bases between them. This CDR3 is CASSLATGRNEQYF. The CDR3 coding sequence is TGCGCCAGCAGCTTGGCGACAGGGAGGAACGAGCAGTACTTC.

The rearrangement joins TRBV18 to TRBJ2-2, with TRBD2 as a possible D gene (5 bases). CDR3 size: 16 residues. Germline V lookup: CDR1 KGHSH, CDR2 LQKENI. Trimming shortened V by 1 base and J by 2 bases, and 11 bases separated the two germline ends. The CDR3 sequence: CASSPRSGINTGELFF. CDR3 sequence (DNA): TGTGCCAGCTCACCACGAAGCGGTATAAACACCGGGGAGCTGTTTTTT.

This clone appeared a few times. The chain has TRBV5-1 and TRBJ2-7; TRBD2 aligns across 13 bases. With V trimmed by 0 bases and J by 2 bases, 5 bases remained unmatched. The CDR3 length is 17 residues. The germline CDR1 and CDR2 sequences are SGHRS and YFSETQ. The CDR3 DNA follows: TGCGCCAGCAGCTTGGTAGTCGGGACTAGCGGGGCCTACGAGCAGTACTTC. It specifies CASSLVVGTSGAYEQYF.

The chain employs TRBV24-1 and TRBJ2-3; 12 nucleotides match TRBD2. Trimming at V came to 9 bases and at J to 2 bases, leaving 11 bases not matched to a gene. The CDR3 loop spans 17 amino acids. Germline CDR1 and CDR2: KGHDR and SFDVKD. CDR3 DNA sequence: TGTGCCACCTACAAGGAAGGACTAGCGGGGTACACAGATACGCAGTATTTT. This sequence encodes CATYKEGLAGYTDTQYF.

The chain recombines TRBV12-5 with TRBJ2-3; possible D gene TRBD1, 5 bases. The CDR3 totals 15 residues. CDR1 and CDR2 from the germline V gene are LGHNT and FRNRAP. The V gene lost 1 base and the J gene lost 4 bases, with 12 bases spanning the gap. CDR3 DNA sequence: TGTGCTAGTGGTTTGGCCCCAGGGCGGTCAGATACGCAGTATTTT. It translates to CASGLAPGRSDTQYF. Full variable domain (outside the CDR3, taken from reference TRBV12-5 and TRBJ2-3): DARVTQTPRHKVTEMGQEVTMRCQPILGHNTVFWYRQTMMQGLELLAYFRNRAPLDDSGMPKDRFSAEMPDATLATLKIQPSEPRDSAVYFCASGLAPGRSDTQYFGPGTRLTVL.

The chain joins TRBV7-2 to TRBJ2-2; a weak D match, TRBD2 (6 bases). Germline V gene data show CDR1 as SGHTA and CDR2 as FQGNSA. The CDR3 extends over 15 amino acids. Trimming cost V 1 base and J 7 bases, with 13 bases left between them. CDR3 in amino acids: CASSLGGGNDGELFF. The CDR3 DNA reads TGTGCCAGCAGCTTAGGGGGCGGGAACGACGGGGAGCTGTTTTTT.

This clone was recorded once. The V gene is TRBV5-1, the J gene TRBJ2-7; D is possibly TRBD2 (6 bases). The V gene's germline CDR1 is SGHRS and CDR2 YFSETQ. V dropped 4 bases and J dropped 1 base, with 15 bases sitting between them. The CDR3 totals 15 residues. The CDR3 coding sequence is TGCGCCAGCAGCCGGGGGACCCCTGGGTCCTACGAGCAGTACTTC. The encoded protein is CASSRGTPGSYEQYF.

The CDR3 sequence: CAWRKTGDNEQFF. Written as DNA, the CDR3 is TGTGCCTGGAGGAAGACAGGAGACAATGAGCAGTTCTTC. The gene calls are TRBV30 and TRBJ2-1, with D perhaps TRBD1 (6 bases). With 3 bases removed from V and 5 bases from J, the gap between germline ends came to 11 bases. The germline V gene encodes CDR1 GTSNPN and CDR2 SVGIG (reference sequence). The CDR3 covers 13 residues.

This chain links TRBV7-9 with TRBJ2-3; D is uncertain. V was trimmed by 5 bases and J by 4 bases, leaving 7 bases between them. CDR1 SEHNR and CDR2 FQNEAQ come from the germline V gene (reference sequence). The length of the CDR3 is 12 residues. For the CDR3, the DNA is TGTGCCAGCAGCACTTACCCAGATACGCAGTATTTT. Amino acids: CASSTYPDTQYF. Together with reference TRBV7-9 and TRBJ2-3, the CDR3 gives the full variable domain: DTGVSQNPRHKITKRGQNVTFRCDPISEHNRLYWYRQTLGQGPEFLTYFQNEAQLEKSRLLSDRFSAERPKGSFSTLEIQRTEQGDSAMYLCASSTYPDTQYFGPGTRLTVL.

This clone was observed once. This chain's CDR3 is CASSFDGSPYYGYTF. The DNA of the CDR3 is TGCGCCAGCAGCTTCGACGGGTCACCTTACTATGGCTACACCTTC. The chain recombines TRBV5-1 with TRBJ1-2, with D unresolved. V gave up 2 bases and J gave up 3 bases, with 14 bases separating them. Germline values: CDR1 SGHRS, CDR2 YFSETQ. The CDR3 sequence is 15 residues long.

The genes are TRBV5-1 and TRBJ1-4; TRBD1 aligns across 11 bases. The germline V gene has CDR1 SGHRS and CDR2 YFSETQ. The CDR3 covers 14 residues. V was pared by 4 bases and J by 8 bases, with 4 bases of the junction left unmatched. The CDR3 coding sequence is TGCGCCAGCAGCACCGGGACAGGGGGAGAAAAACTGTTTTTT. As protein: CASSTGTGGEKLFF.

The chain links TRBV5-1 to TRBJ2-3; D unresolved. V was cut by 1 base and J by 1 base, with 10 bases left in between. Germline CDR1 is SGHRS and CDR2 is YFSETQ. This CDR3 contains 15 residues. As DNA, the CDR3 is TGCGCCAGCAGCTTGACTGTAAGCGGCACAGATACGCAGTATTTT. Translating it yields CASSLTVSGTDTQYF. The full variable domain, rest sourced from reference TRBV5-1 and TRBJ2-3, is KAGVTQTPRYLIKTRGQQVTLSCSPISGHRSVSWYQQTPGQGLQFLFEYFSETQRNKGNFPGRFSGRQFSNSRSEMNVSTLELGDSALYLCASSLTVSGTDTQYFGPGTRLTVL.

The chain employs TRBV4-1 and TRBJ2-7, with D maybe TRBD1 (5 bases). The CDR3 has 14 amino acids. Trimming cost V 3 bases and J 5 bases, with 14 bases left between them. Germline V lookup: CDR1 MGHRA, CDR2 YSYEKL. The CDR3 protein is CASSHLRQHDEQYF. The CDR3 bases are TGCGCCAGCAGCCACCTACGACAGCACGACGAGCAGTACTTC.

The chain joins TRBV7-2 to TRBJ1-5; D unclear. Germline CDR1 SGHTA, CDR2 FQGNSA. This CDR3 has 12 residues. Deletions cut 1 base from V and 7 bases from J, with 5 bases between. CDR3 sequence reads: CASSLGTQPQHF. The CDR3 nucleotides read TGTGCCAGCAGCTTAGGCACACAGCCCCAGCATTTT.

The genes are TRBV4-2 and TRBJ1-4; 10 bases are a match to TRBD1. CDR3 length equals 14 residues. Germline values: CDR1 LGHNA, CDR2 YNFKEQ. V was clipped by 6 bases and J by 9 bases; unmatched bases: 7. The CDR3 spells CASRYGTGVQKLFF. CDR3 DNA sequence: TGTGCCAGCAGATACGGGACAGGGGTACAAAAACTGTTTTTT.

The V gene is TRBV30, the J gene TRBJ2-1; 7 bases fit TRBD1. The CDR3 runs 14 residues. Germline CDR1 and CDR2: GTSNPN and SVGIG (reference sequence). The V segment lost 1 base and the J segment 7 bases; nucleotides outside the gene matches: 7. CDR3 loop: CAWSDMTGLNEQFF. The CDR3 DNA sequence: TGTGCCTGGAGTGATATGACAGGGTTAAATGAGCAGTTCTTC.

The chain has TRBV6-2 or TRBV6-3 and TRBJ2-7; no reliable D call. Germline V gene lookup returns CDR1 MNHEY and CDR2 SVGEGT. The V gene lost 0 bases and the J gene lost 4 bases, with 4 bases spanning the gap. The CDR3 has 12 residues. Here the CDR3 reads CASSYSEYEQYF. CDR3 DNA sequence: TGTGCCAGCAGTTACTCGGAGTACGAGCAGTACTTC.

The rearrangement joins TRBV7-6 to TRBJ1-5; weak D call: TRBD1 (6 bases). The ends were cut back, 5 bases at V and 0 bases at J, with 23 bases in the middle. The CDR3 totals 19 residues. CDR1 SGHVS and CDR2 FNYEAQ come from the germline V gene. The CDR3 here is CASSPFPSGTTYSNQPQHF. CDR3 bases: TGTGCCAGCAGCCCTTTCCCGTCCGGGACAACTTATAGCAATCAGCCCCAGCATTTT.

This clone was counted once. The CDR3 here is CASSLTGREQFF. The CDR3 DNA reads TGTGCCAGCAGCTTGACGGGAAGGGAGCAGTTCTTC. The V and J genes are TRBV11-3 and TRBJ2-1; D might be TRBD2 (5 bases). CDR3 length equals 12 residues. Germline assignment: CDR1 SGHNT and CDR2 YENEEA. The V gene lost 3 bases and the J gene lost 10 bases, with 10 bases spanning the gap.

This chain uses TRBV7-2 with TRBJ2-1; 10 bases match TRBD2. The CDR3 consists of 17 residues. In germline, CDR1 is SGHTA, CDR2 FQGNSA. With V trimmed by 4 bases and J by 2 bases, 8 bases remained unmatched. The CDR3 is CASSYQAGGPPYNEQFF. The CDR3 region has the DNA TGTGCCAGCAGCTACCAAGCGGGAGGGCCCCCCTACAATGAGCAGTTCTTC.

The chain couples TRBV10-3 to TRBJ2-1; 14 positions match TRBD2. J lost 0 bases, V lost 2 bases, and 6 bases had no gene match. The CDR3 is made up of 19 amino acids. Germline CDR1 ENHRY, CDR2 SYGVKD. The CDR3 loop is CAISEGGLAGVFSYNEQFF. CDR3 nucleotides: TGTGCCATCAGTGAGGGGGGACTAGCGGGAGTTTTCTCCTACAATGAGCAGTTCTTC.

The V and J genes are TRBV12-2 and TRBJ2-1; no DNA check was done on the table's D call, TRBD2. TRBV12-2 is a pseudogene segment. The CDR3 contains 16 residues. The CDR3 coding sequence is TGTGCAAGTCGCTTAGCGTCGAAGCGGGAGTGCCATGAGCAGTTCTTC. It is translated as CASRLASKRECHEQFF.

CDR3 region: CASSSPTTSGRDSEQFF. CDR3 sequence (DNA): TGCGCCAGCAGCTCCCCCACCACTAGCGGGAGGGATTCTGAGCAGTTCTTC. The rearrangement links TRBV5-1 to TRBJ2-1; 13 bases agree with TRBD2. V was pared by 3 bases and J by 9 bases, with 12 bases of the junction left unmatched. CDR3 length: 17 amino acids. Per the germline V gene, CDR1 is SGHRS and CDR2 is YFSETQ.